Following are 10 T cell receptor beta chains from one sample sequenced in a study of T cells after yellow fever vaccination. One entry per CDR3 protein results from TCRdb running MiXCR on the 5' RACE reads. This table has hundreds of thousands of distinct CDR3 sequences, approximately 13% appearing once. Here the sequenced sample was PBMCs, taken on the day of the yellow fever booster vaccination. These receptors were taken from a man aged 25 to 45 who received the YFV17D yellow fever vaccine.

The chain couples TRBV18 to TRBJ2-7; TRBD2 is a possible D gene (6 bases). Trimming took 0 bases from V and 0 from J, leaving 15 bases between them. The CDR3 is 17 amino acids. Germline V CDR1 and CDR2: KGHSH, LQKENI. CDR3 sequence: CASSPPRLEPNSYEQYF. DNA for the CDR3: TGTGCCAGCTCACCACCGAGACTAGAACCCAACTCCTACGAGCAGTACTTC. Based on the CDR3 plus reference TRBV18 and TRBJ2-7, the full variable domain is NAGVMQNPRHLVRRRGQEARLRCSPMKGHSHVYWYRQLPEEGLKFMVYLQKENIIDESGMPKERFSAEFPKEGPSILRIQQVVRGDSAAYFCASSPPRLEPNSYEQYFGPGTRLTVT.

The chain is built from TRBV10-1 and TRBJ1-1; D remains unclear. The germline V gene encodes CDR1 WNHNN and CDR2 SYGVQD (reference sequence). This CDR3 is built from 16 residues. V was trimmed by 0 bases and J by 3 bases, leaving 14 bases between them. The CDR3 is CASSESAPVPHTEAFF. The CDR3, as DNA: TGCGCCAGCAGTGAGTCGGCCCCGGTACCTCACACTGAAGCTTTCTTT.

This clonotype occurred a few times. The rearrangement links TRBV20-1 to TRBJ2-2, with TRBD2 as a possible D gene (6 bases). The CDR3 is made up of 15 amino acids. Germline V gene sequence: CDR1 DFQATT, CDR2 SNEGSKA (reference sequence). V dropped 3 bases and J dropped 5 bases, with 16 bases sitting between them. This CDR3 reads CSARKDGRGTGELFF. DNA of the CDR3: TGCAGTGCTAGGAAGGACGGGAGAGGTACCGGGGAGCTGTTTTTT.

This clonotype appeared a few times. The rearrangement joins TRBV20-1 to TRBJ1-3; 8 positions match TRBD1. Unmatched junction bases numbered 7, after V lost 0 bases and J lost 3 bases. The length of the CDR3 is 16 residues. Germline CDR1 DFQATT, CDR2 SNEGSKA (reference sequence). DNA for the CDR3: TGCAGTGCTAGAGATCAGGCCAGGGGGCTTGGAAACACCATATATTTT. Protein sequence: CSARDQARGLGNTIYF.

This chain uses TRBV11-3 with TRBJ2-1; 9 nucleotides line up with TRBD1. V shed 2 bases and J 16 bases; nucleotides not matched to a gene: 6. The CDR3 sequence is 12 residues long. Germline CDR1 SGHNT, CDR2 YENEEA. The CDR3 bases are TGTGCCAGCAGCTTATCCCGGGACAGGGTTTTCTTC. Encoded protein: CASSLSRDRVFF.

In its sample, this clonotype was seen many times. The chain uses TRBV20-1 and TRBJ2-1; D tentatively fits TRBD1 or TRBD2 (5 bases each). Germline V gene sequence: CDR1 DFQATT, CDR2 SNEGSKA (reference sequence). V lost 4 bases to trimming and J lost 5 bases, with 9 bases between them. The length of the CDR3 is 12 residues. The CDR3 protein is CSAKGPDNEQFF. The CDR3 nucleotides are TGCAGTGCTAAGGGACCTGACAATGAGCAGTTCTTC.

V gene TRBV6-5 combines with J gene TRBJ1-1; possibly TRBD1 for D (5 bases). This CDR3 has 14 amino acids. V gave up 3 bases and J gave up 1 base, with 9 bases separating them. Germline-derived CDR1 and CDR2 are MNHEY and SVGAGI. The CDR3 is CASSYIQGNTEAFF. The CDR3 DNA reads as TGTGCCAGCAGTTATATTCAGGGGAACACTGAAGCTTTCTTT.

Only a few counts were recorded for this clonotype. The V gene is TRBV4-2, the J gene TRBJ2-2; TRBD2 agrees at 12 bases. Germline V CDR1 and CDR2: LGHNA, YNFKEQ. This CDR3 region has 21 residues. V gave up 6 bases and J gave up 0 bases; unmatched junction bases: 17. CDR3 amino acids: CASSRLAGEPRTTPNTGELFF. In DNA, the CDR3 is TGTGCCAGCAGTCGACTAGCGGGAGAACCCCGAACCACTCCGAACACCGGGGAGCTGTTTTTT.

This clonotype has at least ten counts. CDR3 sequence (DNA): TGTGCCAGCAGCCCTAGCGGGATGAGCTCCTACGAGCAGTACTTC. Translation gives CASSPSGMSSYEQYF. The chain links TRBV7-2 to TRBJ2-7, with 9 bases fitting TRBD2. The CDR3 has 15 residues. Germline-derived CDR1 and CDR2 are SGHTA and FQGNSA. With V trimmed by 5 bases and J by 0 bases, 5 bases remained unmatched.

The V and J genes are TRBV12-3 or TRBV12-4 and TRBJ2-3, with 8 nucleotides matching TRBD2. J lost 1 base, V lost 3 bases, and 3 bases had no gene match. The CDR3 sequence is 15 residues long. The CDR3 nucleotides read TGTGCCAGCAGTTTGTCAGCGGGAGGCACAGATACGCAGTATTTT. This gives the protein CASSLSAGGTDTQYF.